This T cell receptor (beta chain) was sequenced in a study of T-cell reconstitution after alpha-beta-depleted transplantation in children. There are a few counts of this clonotype. Its target is unknown. Germline V gene sequence: CDR1 MNHEY, CDR2 SVGEGT. The CDR3 loop spans 14 amino acids. Trimming stripped 2 bases from V and 4 bases from J, with 9 bases between. During its preparation, the TCRbeta library received unique molecular identifiers. TCRdb re-analysed the PCR reads in MiXCR, keeping a single row per CDR3 protein. The sample holds about 300,000 distinct CDR3 sequences; roughly a tenth are singletons and the top ten take approximately 7%. The study's findings and limits: Several hundred rapidly expanded clones from non-depleted graft cells reportedly supplied alpha-beta T cells about two months post-transplant. Some patients' high day-60 TCRbeta diversity was attributed to recipient cells surviving conditioning. Most T-cell counts and diversity one year after the transplant came from T cells that were newly produced.

J is TRBJ1-5 and V is TRBV6-2 or TRBV6-3, with a possible D match to TRBD1 (5 bases). The sequence came from a boy under two years old with acute myeloid leukemia, due to receive a stem cell transplant. The sample consisted of PBMCs, taken before TCRalphabeta/CD19-depleted stem cell transplant. CDR3 nucleotides: TGTGCCAGCAGTTACCGGGACGGAAATCAGCCCCAGCATTTT. This sequence encodes CASSYRDGNQPQHF.